This TCR beta chain was observed in a study of cytomegalovirus exposure and HLA in healthy donors. General study findings and limits: It was reported that TCR beta sequences correctly inferred the HLA-A and HLA-B alleles for most subjects.

13 Jbeta primers and 60 Vbeta primers were used for the PCR. Generated by immunoSEQ multiplex PCR, the TCRdb table keeps only in-frame clones and is missing some. Of some 200,000 clones listed, 80% are singletons. V dropped 8 bases and J dropped 9 bases, with 32 bases sitting between them. CDR3 size: 18 residues. Per the germline V gene, CDR1 is MDHEN and CDR2 is SYDVKM. Comments on this clone: What it binds is unknown.

Material for sequencing was PBMCs. This chain connects TRBV28 to TRBJ2-1, with D perhaps TRBD1 (6 bases). This receptor was taken from a man aged 40-55 years in good health and CMV-seropositive. The CDR3: CASGSTGLVDTRKGEQFF. In DNA form, the CDR3 reads TGTGCCAGCGGATCCACAGGGTTAGTTGATACCCGTAAGGGTGAGCAGTTCTTC. Full variable domain (outside the CDR3, taken from reference TRBV28 and TRBJ2-1): DVKVTQSSRYLVKRTGEKVFLECVQDMDHENMFWYRQDPGLGLRLIYFSYDVKMKEKGDIPEGYSVSREKKERFSLILESASTNQTSMYLCASGSTGLVDTRKGEQFFGPGTRLTVL.